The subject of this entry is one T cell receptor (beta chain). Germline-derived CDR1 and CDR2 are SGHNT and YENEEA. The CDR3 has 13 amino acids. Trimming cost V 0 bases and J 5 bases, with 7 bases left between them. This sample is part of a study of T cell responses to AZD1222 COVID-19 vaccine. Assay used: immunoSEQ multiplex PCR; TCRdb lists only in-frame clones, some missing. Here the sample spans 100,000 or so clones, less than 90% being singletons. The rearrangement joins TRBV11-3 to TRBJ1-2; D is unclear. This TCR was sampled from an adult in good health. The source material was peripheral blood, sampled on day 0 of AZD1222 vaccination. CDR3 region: CASSLDLQYGYTF. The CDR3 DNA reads TGTGCCAGCAGCTTAGATCTCCAATATGGCTACACCTTC.